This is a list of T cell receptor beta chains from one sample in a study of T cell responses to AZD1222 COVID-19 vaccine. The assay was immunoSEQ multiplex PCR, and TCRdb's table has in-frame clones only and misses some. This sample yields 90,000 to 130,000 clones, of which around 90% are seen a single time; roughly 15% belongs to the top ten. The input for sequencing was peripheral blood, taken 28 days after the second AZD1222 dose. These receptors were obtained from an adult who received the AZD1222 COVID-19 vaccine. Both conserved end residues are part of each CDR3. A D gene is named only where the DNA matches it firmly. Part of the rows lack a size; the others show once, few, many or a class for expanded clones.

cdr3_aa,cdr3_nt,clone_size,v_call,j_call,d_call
CASSSWYETQYF,TGTGCCAGCAGCTCCTGGTATGAGACCCAGTACTTC,NA,TRBV11-2,TRBJ2-5,NA
CAWDGAFF,TGTGCCTGGGACGGGGCTTTCTTT,NA,TRBV30,TRBJ1-1,NA
CASSDIYEQYF,TGTGCCAGCAGTGATATCTACGAGCAGTACTTC,NA,TRBV25-1,TRBJ2-7,NA
CASSWTGVSSPLHF,TGTGCCAGCAGTTGGACAGGGGTAAGCTCACCCCTCCACTTT,NA,TRBV6-6,TRBJ1-6,TRBD1
CASRLGTGGNSPLHF,TGTGCCAGCCGGTTAGGGACAGGGGGCAATTCACCCCTCCACTTT,NA,TRBV2,TRBJ1-6,TRBD1
CASSRAGSNYGYTF,TGTGCCAGCAGCCGGGCCGGGTCCAACTATGGCTACACCTTC,NA,TRBV5-4,TRBJ1-2,NA
CASSLRQGEGEETQYF,TGTGCCAGCAGCTTAAGACAGGGAGAAGGGGAAGAGACCCAGTACTTC,NA,TRBV11-3,TRBJ2-5,TRBD1
CASSYSSWGYEQFF,TGTGCCAGCAGTTACTCGAGTTGGGGTTATGAGCAGTTCTTC,NA,TRBV6-5,TRBJ2-1,NA
CASSDLGQYSPLHF,TGTGCCAGCAGCGACCTGGGACAGTATTCACCCCTCCACTTT,few,TRBV7-9,TRBJ1-6,TRBD1
CASGDRGGTNEKLFF,TGTGCCAGTGGGGACAGGGGGGGAACTAATGAAAAACTGTTTTTT,NA,TRBV2,TRBJ1-4,TRBD1
CASSPGLGNEAFF,TGTGCCAGTAGCCCCGGACTAGGGAACGAAGCTTTCTTT,NA,TRBV19,TRBJ1-1,NA
CTSSQERGANVLTF,TGCACCAGCAGCCAAGAGAGGGGGGCCAACGTCCTGACTTTC,NA,TRBV1,TRBJ2-6,NA
CASSLNGNSNQPQHF,TGCGCCAGCAGCTTGAACGGGAATAGCAATCAGCCCCAGCATTTT,NA,TRBV5-1,TRBJ1-5,NA
CASSIVAGQYEQYF,TGTGCCAGTAGTATAGTGGCAGGGCAGTACGAGCAGTACTTC,NA,TRBV19,TRBJ2-7,NA
CASSYGLQGPQHF,TGTGCCAGCAGCTATGGGCTCCAGGGGCCCCAGCATTTT,NA,TRBV11-2,TRBJ1-5,NA
CASSPLRAGGTDTQYF,TGTGCCAGCTCACCACTCCGAGCGGGGGGCACAGATACGCAGTATTTT,NA,TRBV18,TRBJ2-3,TRBD2
CASSESRLTYYGYTF,TGTGCCAGCAGTGAATCGCGGTTAACCTACTATGGCTACACCTTC,NA,TRBV2,TRBJ1-2,NA
CASKAHGGDEQYF,TGTGCCAGCAAAGCGCATGGCGGGGACGAGCAGTACTTC,NA,TRBV3-1/TRBV3-2,TRBJ2-7,NA
CASSPPGQLNTGELFF,TGTGCCAGCAGTCCCCCGGGACAGCTAAACACCGGGGAGCTGTTTTTT,few,TRBV28,TRBJ2-2,TRBD1
CASSEDLNEQFF,TGTGCCAGCAGTGAGGATCTCAATGAGCAGTTCTTC,once,TRBV2,TRBJ2-1,NA
CASKRGVLTGGLGDNEKLFF,TGCGCCAGCAAAAGAGGGGTCCTAACAGGGGGCCTGGGTGATAATGAAAAACTGTTTTTT,NA,TRBV23-1,TRBJ1-4,TRBD1
CASAGTSGGEQYF,TGTGCCAGCGCAGGGACTAGCGGAGGCGAGCAGTACTTC,NA,TRBV12-3/TRBV12-4,TRBJ2-7,TRBD2
CASSLTGLISYEQYF,TGTGCCAGCAGCCTAACAGGACTCATCTCCTACGAGCAGTACTTC,NA,TRBV11-1,TRBJ2-7,NA
CASRLPERPYEQYF,TGTGCCAGCAGATTGCCGGAGAGACCCTACGAGCAGTACTTC,NA,TRBV27,TRBJ2-7,NA
CAITGLAGLNTGELFF,TGTGCCATCACCGGGCTAGCGGGGTTGAACACCGGGGAGCTGTTTTTT,NA,TRBV10-3,TRBJ2-2,TRBD2
CASNWDSNQPQHF,TGTGCCAGCAACTGGGACAGTAATCAGCCCCAGCATTTT,NA,TRBV2,TRBJ1-5,TRBD1
CASSSTGGPGAEAFF,TGCGCCAGCAGCTCCACAGGGGGCCCGGGCGCTGAAGCTTTCTTT,once,TRBV5-1,TRBJ1-1,TRBD1
CASSPTGETQYF,TGTGCCAGCTCACCGACGGGGGAGACCCAGTACTTC,NA,TRBV18,TRBJ2-5,NA
CASSSGTGELFF,TGTGCCAGCAGTTCTGGCACCGGGGAGCTGTTTTTT,NA,TRBV12-3/TRBV12-4,TRBJ2-2,NA
CASSLIPRVSEAFF,TGTGCCAGCAGTTTAATTCCCAGGGTTTCTGAAGCTTTCTTT,NA,TRBV27,TRBJ1-1,NA
CASRDPTGGKAFF,TGTGCCAGCAGGGACCCGACAGGGGGAAAAGCTTTCTTT,NA,TRBV27,TRBJ1-1,TRBD1